A selection of T cell receptor beta chains follows, all from one sample in a study of blood T cell repertoires in COVID-19. The protocol was immunoSEQ multiplex PCR, while the TCRdb copy is restricted to in-frame clones and leaves out a portion. This table holds about 350,000 clones, 88% found once. Sequencing input: peripheral blood. The receptors were gathered from a woman in her sixties or seventies with COVID-19, enrolled during active disease. Each CDR3 is given with its conserved first and last residue. D genes are given only for firm matches. Rows may omit the clone size; those that give it use once, few, many or a size class.

clone_size j_call v_call d_call cdr3_aa cdr3_nt
- TRBJ2-7 TRBV14 TRBD1 CASSQPGTGGYEQYF TGTGCCAGCAGCCAACCAGGGACAGGGGGCTACGAGCAGTACTTC
- TRBJ2-5 TRBV3-1/TRBV3-2 TRBD2 CASSQGLAKTRQETQYF TGTGCCAGCAGCCAGGGACTAGCCAAAACCCGACAAGAGACCCAGTACTTC
- TRBJ2-1 TRBV2 - CASSVAGLREQFF TGTGCCAGCAGTGTAGCCGGTCTTCGGGAGCAGTTCTTC
- TRBJ2-7 TRBV28 - CASSLYRKPYEQYF TGTGCCAGCAGTTTATACAGGAAGCCCTACGAGCAGTACTTC
- TRBJ1-3 TRBV27 - CASSLVGQAGNTIYF TGTGCCAGCAGTTTAGTCGGACAAGCTGGAAACACCATATATTTT
once TRBJ1-3 TRBV11-2 - CASSLGLGSANTIYF TGTGCCAGCAGCTTAGGTCTGGGCTCGGCGAACACCATATATTTT
- TRBJ1-4 TRBV29-1 TRBD1 CSASGQTTNEKLFF TGCAGCGCCTCGGGACAGACAACTAATGAAAAACTGTTTTTT
few TRBJ1-2 TRBV18 - CASSSDSGTSLYGYTF TGTGCCAGCTCATCTGATTCCGGGACATCACTCTATGGCTACACCTTC
- TRBJ1-6 TRBV2 TRBD1 CASSPDRFTTYNSPLHF TGTGCCAGCAGTCCGGACAGGTTTACAACCTATAATTCACCCCTCCACTTT
- TRBJ1-5 TRBV28 TRBD1 CASRRTGDISNQPQHF TGTGCCAGCAGGCGGACAGGGGACATTAGCAATCAGCCCCAGCATTTT
- TRBJ1-2 TRBV5-1 - CASSLGLWETYGYTF TGCGCCAGCAGCCTAGGACTTTGGGAAACCTATGGCTACACCTTC
- TRBJ2-7 TRBV13 TRBD1 CASSLGARGLYEQYF TGTGCCAGCAGCTTAGGTGCCAGGGGGCTATACGAGCAGTACTTC
few TRBJ1-2 TRBV2 - CASSGGDYGYTF TGTGCCAGCAGCGGAGGTGACTATGGCTACACCTTC
- TRBJ1-1 TRBV19 TRBD1 CASSMTGGVTEAFF TGTGCCAGTAGTATGACAGGGGGCGTCACTGAAGCTTTCTTT
- TRBJ2-3 TRBV10-1 TRBD1 CASSPGQGRNTQYF TGCGCCAGCAGTCCGGGACAGGGGCGGAATACGCAGTATTTT
- TRBJ1-1 TRBV5-1 - CASSQGLGNTEAFF TGCGCCAGCAGCCAGGGACTTGGGAACACTGAAGCTTTCTTT
- TRBJ1-6 TRBV2 TRBD1 CASSEEQGGNSPLHF TGTGCCAGCAGTGAAGAACAGGGGGGTAATTCACCCCTCCACTTT
- TRBJ1-4 TRBV9 - CASSPVGANEKLFF TGTGCCAGCAGCCCGGTCGGGGCTAATGAAAAACTGTTTTTT
- TRBJ1-4 TRBV5-1 - CASSFAPGEKLFF TGCGCCAGCAGCTTCGCACCAGGGGAAAAACTGTTTTTT
- TRBJ1-4 TRBV7-2 - CASRQGGTNEKLFF TGTGCCAGCAGACAGGGAGGGACTAATGAAAAACTGTTTTTT
- TRBJ2-6 TRBV10-3 - CAISDRSAAVSGANVLTF TGTGCCATCAGTGACCGGTCTGCCGCCGTCTCTGGGGCCAACGTCCTGACTTTC
- TRBJ1-2 TRBV3-1/TRBV3-2 TRBD1 CASSQGTGASGYTF TGTGCCAGCAGCCAAGGGACAGGGGCAAGTGGCTACACCTTC
- TRBJ2-3 TRBV11-2 TRBD2 CASSSAGSTDTQYF TGTGCCAGCAGCTCAGCGGGAAGCACAGATACGCAGTATTTT
- TRBJ1-5 TRBV23-1 - CASSQPKGKPQHF TGCGCCAGCAGTCAACCCAAGGGGAAGCCCCAGCATTTT
- TRBJ2-3 TRBV24-1 - CATSAGTDTQYF TGTGCCACCAGTGCAGGCACAGATACGCAGTATTTT
- TRBJ2-1 TRBV3-1/TRBV3-2 - CASSLGQHPSSEQFF TGTGCCAGCAGCCTCGGACAGCACCCCTCTTCTGAGCAGTTCTTC
- TRBJ2-4 TRBV5-1 - CASSLELAKNIQYF TGCGCCAGCAGCTTGGAGCTAGCCAAAAACATTCAGTACTTC
- TRBJ2-3 TRBV7-6 - CASSPGQTSTDTQYF TGTGCCAGCAGCCCCGGACAGACTAGCACAGATACGCAGTATTTT
- TRBJ2-4 TRBV7-2 TRBD2 CASSLRATRELAKNIQYF TGTGCCAGCAGCTTAAGGGCTACGCGGGAGCTAGCCAAAAACATTCAGTACTTC
- TRBJ1-3 TRBV7-8 - CASSLEGWAISGNTIYF TGTGCCAGCAGCTTAGAAGGTTGGGCCATCTCTGGAAACACCATATATTTT
- TRBJ1-2 TRBV28 - CASSLATGLGYTF TGTGCCAGCAGTTTAGCCACAGGGCTTGGCTACACCTTC
- TRBJ2-5 TRBV15 - CATSREEGAVTQYF TGTGCCACCAGCAGAGAGGAGGGGGCGGTGACCCAGTACTTC
- TRBJ1-5 TRBV6-5 - CASSYGRGGNQPQHF TGTGCCAGCAGTTACGGCAGGGGAGGCAATCAGCCCCAGCATTTT
- TRBJ1-2 TRBV3-1/TRBV3-2 - CASSREDYGYTF TGTGCCAGCAGCCGGGAGGACTATGGCTACACCTTC
- TRBJ2-7 TRBV18 TRBD2 CASSPGGDEQYF TGTGCCAGCTCACCAGGGGGGGACGAGCAGTACTTC
- TRBJ1-3 TRBV19 TRBD1 CARTSRGQENKFSGNTIYF TGTGCCAGAACTTCCCGAGGACAGGAAAACAAATTCTCTGGAAACACCATATATTTT
- TRBJ1-2 TRBV10-3 - CAISEMGQDYGYTF TGTGCCATCAGTGAGATGGGGCAGGACTATGGCTACACCTTC
few TRBJ2-3 TRBV7-2 - CASSLNGRGRTDTQYF TGTGCCAGCAGCTTAAACGGGCGGGGTCGCACAGATACGCAGTATTTT
once TRBJ2-5 TRBV30 TRBD2 CAWSGSGGPLLETQYF TGTGCCTGGAGCGGGAGCGGGGGGCCTCTTTTAGAGACCCAGTACTTC
few TRBJ1-6 TRBV7-8 - CASSLRPGSYNSPLHF TGTGCCAGCAGCTTAAGACCGGGGTCCTATAATTCACCCCTCCACTTT
- TRBJ1-5 TRBV29-1 TRBD1 CSVEDPPGGINQPQHF TGCAGCGTTGAAGACCCCCCAGGGGGCATCAATCAGCCCCAGCATTTT
- TRBJ1-5 TRBV5-1 - CASSISGDQPQHF TGCGCCAGCAGCATTTCGGGGGATCAGCCCCAGCATTTT
- TRBJ1-4 TRBV5-1 - CASSRGDENEKLFF TGCGCCAGCAGCCGGGGGGATGAAAATGAAAAACTGTTTTTT
- TRBJ1-2 TRBV4-2 - CASSHAVGVYGYTF TGTGCCAGCAGTCACGCGGTCGGAGTCTATGGCTACACCTTC
- TRBJ2-3 TRBV6-5 - CASTLGGGADTQYF TGTGCCAGCACCTTGGGGGGGGGCGCAGATACGCAGTATTTT
few TRBJ1-2 TRBV30 TRBD1 CAWRLGDRGLLAF TGTGCCTGGAGATTGGGAGACAGGGGGCTGTTGGCCTTC
- TRBJ2-7 TRBV27 - CASSLQGGNYEQYF TGTGCCAGCAGTTTACAGGGTGGTAACTACGAGCAGTACTTC
- TRBJ2-2 TRBV7-2 TRBD1 CASSLRQGGNTGELFF TGTGCCAGCAGCTTGAGACAGGGGGGGAACACCGGGGAGCTGTTTTTT
- TRBJ2-3 TRBV7-3 TRBD2 CASSFGTSGGTDTQYF TGTGCCAGCAGCTTCGGGACTAGCGGGGGCACAGATACGCAGTATTTT
- TRBJ2-7 TRBV10-3 TRBD1 CAIMDREYEQYF TGTGCCATCATGGACAGGGAATACGAGCAGTACTTC
- TRBJ2-1 TRBV14 TRBD2 CASSHSSGGRGEQFF TGTGCCAGCAGCCACTCCAGCGGGGGCAGGGGTGAGCAGTTCTTC
- TRBJ2-3 TRBV12-5 - CASGPTTSTDTQYF TGTGCTAGTGGTCCGACTACCAGCACAGATACGCAGTATTTT
- TRBJ2-1 TRBV7-8 TRBD1 CASSFGQGPLNEQFF TGTGCCAGCAGCTTTGGACAGGGCCCCCTCAATGAGCAGTTCTTC
- TRBJ1-3 TRBV19 TRBD1 CASILDRAGNTIYF TGTGCCAGTATCTTGGACAGGGCTGGAAACACCATATATTTT
few TRBJ1-2 TRBV2 TRBD1 CASSPSQGGYGYTF TGTGCCAGCAGTCCCTCCCAGGGGGGCTATGGCTACACCTTC